The sequence of this TCR beta chain was determined in a study of OX40 agonist ivuxolimab in advanced cancers. Across the whole study: It was ivuxolimab, an agonistic anti-OX40 (CD134) antibody, that patients were treated with. Of mixed ages from about 20 to 90 and averaging roughly 66 years, the group was roughly 85% male. General observations from the study: Partial responders at 0.1-3.0 mg/kg showed near-lowest clonal expansion. Expanded peripheral T cells had an undetermined antigen specificity.

Details on this clone: The antigen remains undetermined.

TCRdb's copy holds only in-frame clones and misses some; the assay was immunoSEQ multiplex PCR. The sample contains about 45,000 clones, 85% to 95% of which appear only once. The CDR3 loop spans 12 amino acids. CDR1 is SGDLS and CDR2 is YYNGEE in the germline V gene. Trimming left V 3 bases short and J 9 bases short, with 9 bases between. The V gene is TRBV9, the J gene TRBJ2-2; D remains unclear. This specimen consisted of CD4+ or CD8+ T cells sorted from blood, obtained in a trial of the OX40 agonist ivuxolimab. The sequence came from an adult with an advanced solid tumor such as melanoma, head and neck, liver or kidney cancer. The CDR3 bases are TGTGCCAGCAGCGAGGGTTTTCGGGAGCTGTTTTTT. It is translated as CASSEGFRELFF.